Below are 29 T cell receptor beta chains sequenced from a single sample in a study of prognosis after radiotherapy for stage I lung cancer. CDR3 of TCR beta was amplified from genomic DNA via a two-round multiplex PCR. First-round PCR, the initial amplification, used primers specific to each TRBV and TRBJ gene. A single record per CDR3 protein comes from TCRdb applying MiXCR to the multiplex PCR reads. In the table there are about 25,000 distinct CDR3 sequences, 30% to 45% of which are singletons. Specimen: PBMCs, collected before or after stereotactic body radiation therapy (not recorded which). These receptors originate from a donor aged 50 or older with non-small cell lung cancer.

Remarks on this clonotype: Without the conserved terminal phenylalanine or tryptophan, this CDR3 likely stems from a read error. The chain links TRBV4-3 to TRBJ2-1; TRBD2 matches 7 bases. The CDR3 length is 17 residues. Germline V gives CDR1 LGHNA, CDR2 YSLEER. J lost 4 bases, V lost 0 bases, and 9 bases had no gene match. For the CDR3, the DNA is TGCGCCAGCAGCCAAGATCTCGGCGGGGGTTTATACAATGAGCAGTTCGTC. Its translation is CASSQDLGGGLYNEQFV.

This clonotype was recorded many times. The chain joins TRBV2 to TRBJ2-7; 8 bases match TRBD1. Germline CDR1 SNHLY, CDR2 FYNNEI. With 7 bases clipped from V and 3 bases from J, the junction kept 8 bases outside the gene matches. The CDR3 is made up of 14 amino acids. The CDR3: CASIFVTGGYEQYF. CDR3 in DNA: TGTGCCAGCATTTTCGTCACAGGGGGCTACGAGCAGTACTTC.

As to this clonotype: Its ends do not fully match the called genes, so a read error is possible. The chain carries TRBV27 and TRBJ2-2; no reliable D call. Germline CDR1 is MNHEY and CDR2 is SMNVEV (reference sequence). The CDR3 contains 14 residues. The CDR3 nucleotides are TGTGCCGGCAGTCAGTCGCGATACACCGGGGAGCTGTTTTTT. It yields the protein CAGSQSRYTGELFF.

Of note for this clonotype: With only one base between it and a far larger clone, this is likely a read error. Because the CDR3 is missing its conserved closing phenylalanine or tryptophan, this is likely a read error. The CDR3 nucleotides are TGTGCCAGCAGCCACCCCGACAGGGAAGGCGATGGCTACACCTCC. Translated, it gives CASSHPDREGDGYTS. This rearrangement joins TRBV6-8 to TRBJ1-2, with 7 nucleotides matching TRBD1. The V gene end was trimmed by 6 bases and the J gene end by 6 bases; junction bases not matched to a gene: 13. Germline assignment: CDR1 MNHGY and CDR2 SAAAGT. The CDR3 runs 15 residues.

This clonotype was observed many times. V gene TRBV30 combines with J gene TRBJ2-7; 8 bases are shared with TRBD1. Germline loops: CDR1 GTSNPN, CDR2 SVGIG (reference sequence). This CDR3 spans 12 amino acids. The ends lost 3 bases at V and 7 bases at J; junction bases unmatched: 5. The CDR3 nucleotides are TGTGCCTGGAGCGGACAGGGTCTAGAGCAGTACTTC. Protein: CAWSGQGLEQYF.

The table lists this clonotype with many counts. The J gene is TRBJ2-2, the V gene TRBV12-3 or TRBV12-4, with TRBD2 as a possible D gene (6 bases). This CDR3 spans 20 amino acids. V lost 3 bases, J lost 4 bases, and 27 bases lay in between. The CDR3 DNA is TGTGCCAGCAGTTTTCGGGCAGGTCTGGGCGGGATTCGAAGCACCGGGGAGCTGTTTTTT. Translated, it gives CASSFRAGLGGIRSTGELFF.

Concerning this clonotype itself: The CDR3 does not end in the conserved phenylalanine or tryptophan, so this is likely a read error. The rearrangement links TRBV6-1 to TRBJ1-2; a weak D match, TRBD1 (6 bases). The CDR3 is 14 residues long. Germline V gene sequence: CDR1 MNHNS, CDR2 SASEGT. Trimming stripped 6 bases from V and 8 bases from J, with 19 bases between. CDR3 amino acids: CASRPGQSVGGYTS. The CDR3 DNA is TGTGCCAGCAGGCCTGGACAGAGCGTGGGAGGCTACACCTCC.

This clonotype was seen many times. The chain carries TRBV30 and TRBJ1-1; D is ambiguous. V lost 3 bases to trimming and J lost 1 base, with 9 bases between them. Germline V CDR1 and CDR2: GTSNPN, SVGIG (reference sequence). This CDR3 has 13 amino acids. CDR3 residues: CAWRLGWNTEAFF. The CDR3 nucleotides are TGTGCCTGGAGATTGGGTTGGAACACTGAAGCTTTCTTT.

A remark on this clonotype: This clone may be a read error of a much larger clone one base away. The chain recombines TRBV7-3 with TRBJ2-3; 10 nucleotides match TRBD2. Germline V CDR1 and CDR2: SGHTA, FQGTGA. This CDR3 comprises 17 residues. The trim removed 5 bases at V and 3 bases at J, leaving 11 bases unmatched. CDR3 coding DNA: TGTGCCAGCAGCAGGGGTCTACTAGCGGGAAGAACAGATACGCAGTATTTT. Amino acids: CASSRGLLAGRTDTQYF.

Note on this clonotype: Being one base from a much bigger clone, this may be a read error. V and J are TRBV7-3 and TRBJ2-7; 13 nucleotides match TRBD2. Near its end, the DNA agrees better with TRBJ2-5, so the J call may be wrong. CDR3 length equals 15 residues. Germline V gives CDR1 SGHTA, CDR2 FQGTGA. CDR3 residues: CASSLGLAGVETQYF. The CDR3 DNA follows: TGTGCCAGCAGCTTAGGACTAGCGGGAGTAGAGACCCAGTACTTC.

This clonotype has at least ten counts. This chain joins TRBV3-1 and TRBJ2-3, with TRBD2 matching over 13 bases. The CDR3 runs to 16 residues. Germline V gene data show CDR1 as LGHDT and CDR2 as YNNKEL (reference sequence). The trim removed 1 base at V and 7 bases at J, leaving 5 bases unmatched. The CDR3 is CASSQGTSGSAYTQYF. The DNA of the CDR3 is TGTGCCAGCAGCCAAGGGACTAGCGGGAGCGCTTATACGCAGTATTTT.

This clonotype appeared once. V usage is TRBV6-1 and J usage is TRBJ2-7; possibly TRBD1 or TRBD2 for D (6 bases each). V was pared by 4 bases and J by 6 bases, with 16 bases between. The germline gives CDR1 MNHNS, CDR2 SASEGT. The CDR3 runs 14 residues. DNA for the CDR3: TGTGCCAGCAGTGCCTTGGGGGGCCTCTCCGAGCAGTACTTC. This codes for CASSALGGLSEQYF.

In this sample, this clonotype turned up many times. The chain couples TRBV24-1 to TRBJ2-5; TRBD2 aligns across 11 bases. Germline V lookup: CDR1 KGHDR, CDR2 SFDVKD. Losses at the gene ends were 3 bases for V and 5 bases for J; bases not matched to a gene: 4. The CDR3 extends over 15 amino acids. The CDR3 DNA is TGTGCCACCAGTGATCCGACTAGCGGGGTGGAGACCCAGTACTTC. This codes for CATSDPTSGVETQYF.

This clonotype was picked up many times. The CDR3 region is CASSQALGGINEKLFF. The DNA of the CDR3 is TGTGCCAGCAGCCAAGCGTTAGGGGGCATTAATGAAAAACTGTTTTTT. The chain employs TRBV4-2 and TRBJ1-4; 7 positions agree with TRBD1. The trim removed 1 base at V and 4 bases at J, leaving 6 bases unmatched. This CDR3 contains 16 residues. Germline CDR1 and CDR2: LGHNA and YNFKEQ.

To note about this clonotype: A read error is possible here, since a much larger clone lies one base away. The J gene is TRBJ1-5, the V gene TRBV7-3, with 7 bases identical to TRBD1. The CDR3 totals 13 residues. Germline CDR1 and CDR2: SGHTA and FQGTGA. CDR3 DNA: TGTGCTAGAAGCCTCGACAGGGATCAGCCCCAGCATTTT. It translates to CARSLDRDQPQHF.

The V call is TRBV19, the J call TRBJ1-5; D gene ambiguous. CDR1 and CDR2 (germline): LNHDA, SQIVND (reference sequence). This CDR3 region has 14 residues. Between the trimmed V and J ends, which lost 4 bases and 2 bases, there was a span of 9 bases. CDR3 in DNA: TGTGCCAGTAGTACCTCTGTAGGCAATCAGCCCCAGCATTTT. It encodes CASSTSVGNQPQHF.

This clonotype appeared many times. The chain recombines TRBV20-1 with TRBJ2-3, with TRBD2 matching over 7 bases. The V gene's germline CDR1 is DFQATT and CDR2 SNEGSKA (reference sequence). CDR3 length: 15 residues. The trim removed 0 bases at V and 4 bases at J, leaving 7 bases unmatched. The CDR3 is CSAREKRGPADTQYF. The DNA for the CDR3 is TGCAGTGCTAGAGAGAAGCGGGGCCCGGCAGATACGCAGTATTTT.

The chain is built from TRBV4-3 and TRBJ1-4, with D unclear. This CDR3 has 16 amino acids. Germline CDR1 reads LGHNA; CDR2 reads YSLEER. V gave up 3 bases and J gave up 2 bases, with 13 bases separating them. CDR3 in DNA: TGCGCCAGCAGCCAGTGGCGGAGGGCTACTAATGAAAAACTGTTTTTT. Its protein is CASSQWRRATNEKLFF.

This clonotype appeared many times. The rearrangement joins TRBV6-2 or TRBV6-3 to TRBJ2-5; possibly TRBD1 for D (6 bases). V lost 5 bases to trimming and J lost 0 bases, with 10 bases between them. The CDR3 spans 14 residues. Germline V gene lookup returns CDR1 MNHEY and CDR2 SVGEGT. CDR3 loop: CASSKYRDQETQYF. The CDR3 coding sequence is TGTGCCAGCAGTAAATACAGGGACCAAGAGACCCAGTACTTC.

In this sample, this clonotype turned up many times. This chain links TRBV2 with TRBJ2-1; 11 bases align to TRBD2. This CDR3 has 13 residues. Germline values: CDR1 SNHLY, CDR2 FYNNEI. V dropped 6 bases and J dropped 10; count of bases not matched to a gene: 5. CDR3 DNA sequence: TGTGCCAGCAGCGTAGCGGGAGGGGGGGAGCAGTTCTTC. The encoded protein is CASSVAGGGEQFF.

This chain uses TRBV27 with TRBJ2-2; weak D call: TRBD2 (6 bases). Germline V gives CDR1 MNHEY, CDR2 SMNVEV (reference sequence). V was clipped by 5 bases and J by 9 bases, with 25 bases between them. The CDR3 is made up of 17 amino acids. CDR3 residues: CASSRTATRGGTWELFF. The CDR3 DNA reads TGTGCCAGCAGTCGGACCGCGACTAGAGGCGGGACCTGGGAGCTGTTTTTT.

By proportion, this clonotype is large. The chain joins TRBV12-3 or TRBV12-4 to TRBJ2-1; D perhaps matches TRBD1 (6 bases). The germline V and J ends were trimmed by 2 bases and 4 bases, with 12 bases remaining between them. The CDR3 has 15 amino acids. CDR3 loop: CASSLIVQGYNEQFF. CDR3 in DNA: TGTGCCAGCAGTTTAATCGTCCAGGGGTACAATGAGCAGTTCTTC.

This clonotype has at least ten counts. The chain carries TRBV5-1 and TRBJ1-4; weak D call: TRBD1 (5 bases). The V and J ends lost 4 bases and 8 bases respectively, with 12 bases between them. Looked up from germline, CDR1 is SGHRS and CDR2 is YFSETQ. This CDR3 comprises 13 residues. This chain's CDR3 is CASSEGTEEKLFF. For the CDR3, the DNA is TGCGCCAGCAGCGAGGGGACGGAGGAAAAACTGTTTTTT.

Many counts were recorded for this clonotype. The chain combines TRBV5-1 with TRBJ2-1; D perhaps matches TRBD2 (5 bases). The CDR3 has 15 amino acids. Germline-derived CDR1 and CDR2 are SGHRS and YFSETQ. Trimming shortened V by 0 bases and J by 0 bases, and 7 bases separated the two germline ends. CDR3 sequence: CASSLERGSYNEQFF. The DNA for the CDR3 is TGCGCCAGCAGCTTGGAACGGGGCTCCTACAATGAGCAGTTCTTC. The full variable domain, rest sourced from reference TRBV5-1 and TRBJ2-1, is KAGVTQTPRYLIKTRGQQVTLSCSPISGHRSVSWYQQTPGQGLQFLFEYFSETQRNKGNFPGRFSGRQFSNSRSEMNVSTLELGDSALYLCASSLERGSYNEQFFGPGTRLTVL.

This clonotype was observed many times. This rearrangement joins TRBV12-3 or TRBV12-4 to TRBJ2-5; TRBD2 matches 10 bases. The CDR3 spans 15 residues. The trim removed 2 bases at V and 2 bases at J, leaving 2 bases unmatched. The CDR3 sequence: CASSLTSGDQETQYF. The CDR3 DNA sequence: TGTGCCAGCAGTTTAACTAGCGGGGATCAAGAGACCCAGTACTTC.

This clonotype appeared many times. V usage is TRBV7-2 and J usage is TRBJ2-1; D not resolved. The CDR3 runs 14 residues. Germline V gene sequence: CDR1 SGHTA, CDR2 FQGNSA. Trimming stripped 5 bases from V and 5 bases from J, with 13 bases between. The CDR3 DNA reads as TGTGCCAGCAGCCCCCAAGCTCCCCACAATGAGCAGTTCTTC. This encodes CASSPQAPHNEQFF. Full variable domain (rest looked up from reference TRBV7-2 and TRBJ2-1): GAGVSQSPSNKVTEKGKDVELRCDPISGHTALYWYRQSLGQGLEFLIYFQGNSAPDKSGLPSDRFSAERTGGSVSTLTIQRTQQEDSAVYLCASSPQAPHNEQFFGPGTRLTVL.

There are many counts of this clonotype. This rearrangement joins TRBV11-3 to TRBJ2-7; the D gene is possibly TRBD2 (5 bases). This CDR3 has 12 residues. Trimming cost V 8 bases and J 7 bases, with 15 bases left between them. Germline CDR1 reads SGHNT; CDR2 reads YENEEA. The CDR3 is CASGSAAREQYF. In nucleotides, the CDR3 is TGTGCCAGCGGGAGCGCCGCGCGGGAGCAGTACTTC.

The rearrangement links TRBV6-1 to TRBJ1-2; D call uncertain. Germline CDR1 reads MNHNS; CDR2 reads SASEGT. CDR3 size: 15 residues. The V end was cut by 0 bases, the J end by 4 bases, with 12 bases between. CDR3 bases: TGTGCCAGCAGTGAAGCGCGTGGCAGGATCTATGGCTACACCTTC. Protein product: CASSEARGRIYGYTF.

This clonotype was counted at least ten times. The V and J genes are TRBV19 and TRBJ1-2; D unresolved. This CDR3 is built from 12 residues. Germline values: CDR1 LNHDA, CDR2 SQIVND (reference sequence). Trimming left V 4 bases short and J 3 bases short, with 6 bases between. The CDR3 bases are TGTGCCAGTAGTACGAGGGACTATGGCTACACCTTC. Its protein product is CASSTRDYGYTF.